Each of the 23 T cell receptor beta chains below was sequenced from the same sample in a study of spatial heterogeneity in lung cancer. Using its own MiXCR run on the 5' RACE reads, TCRdb lists one record per CDR3 protein. The sample shows 35,000 to 45,000 distinct CDR3 sequences, 22% of them seen only once. The time point is: blood at routine non-recurrence follow-up after resection. The source was PBMCs, collected at follow-up. These receptors all come from a female donor with early-stage non-small cell lung cancer.

This chain joins TRBV6-1 and TRBJ1-2; no clear D. Per germline, CDR1 MNHNS and CDR2 SASEGT. The CDR3 is 18 amino acids. Trimming left V 0 bases short and J 5 bases short, with 22 bases between. The CDR3 nucleotides are TGTGCCAGCAGTGAAGCGCTCATCCCCGGAATCAGTTATTATGGCTACACCTTC. It translates to CASSEALIPGISYYGYTF.

This clonotype has just a few counts. The chain combines TRBV7-9 with TRBJ1-1, with unresolved D. Germline CDR1 and CDR2: SEHNR and FQNEAQ (reference sequence). The CDR3 has 13 residues. V was cut by 5 bases and J by 3 bases, with 10 bases left in between. CDR3 in DNA: TGTGCCAGCAGCACCGACGCCTACACTGAAGCTTTCTTT. Translating gives CASSTDAYTEAFF. The variable domain in full, with the rest retrieved from reference TRBV7-9 and TRBJ1-1, is DTGVSQNPRHKITKRGQNVTFRCDPISEHNRLYWYRQTLGQGPEFLTYFQNEAQLEKSRLLSDRFSAERPKGSFSTLEIQRTEQGDSAMYLCASSTDAYTEAFFGQGTRLTVV.

This chain connects TRBV28 to TRBJ2-6; D remains ambiguous. Trimming removed 5 bases from V and 1 base from J, with 6 bases in between. CDR1 and CDR2 (germline): MDHEN, SYDVKM. The length of the CDR3 is 14 residues. The CDR3 spells CASSAVSGANVLTF. The CDR3 DNA reads TGTGCCAGCAGTGCGGTGTCTGGGGCCAACGTCCTGACTTTC.

The CDR3 DNA reads TGTGCCAGCAGTCGGACTACGACAGCGGAGACCCAGTACTTC. This codes for CASSRTTTAETQYF. This chain uses TRBV11-2 with TRBJ2-5; a possible D gene is TRBD2 (6 bases). Germline CDR1 reads SGHAT; CDR2 reads FQNNGV. The CDR3 runs to 14 residues. Trimming cost V 6 bases and J 5 bases, with 16 bases left between them.

By proportion, this clonotype is large. The chain uses TRBV5-1 and TRBJ2-3; D not certain. The CDR3 runs 15 residues. V was clipped by 0 bases and J by 2 bases, with 10 bases between them. CDR1 is SGHRS, CDR2 YFSETQ, per germline. The CDR3: CASSLARDFTDTQYF. In nucleotides, the CDR3 is TGCGCCAGCAGCTTGGCTCGAGATTTCACAGATACGCAGTATTTT. Full variable domain (missing parts from reference TRBV5-1 and TRBJ2-3): KAGVTQTPRYLIKTRGQQVTLSCSPISGHRSVSWYQQTPGQGLQFLFEYFSETQRNKGNFPGRFSGRQFSNSRSEMNVSTLELGDSALYLCASSLARDFTDTQYFGPGTRLTVL.

Worth noting for this clonotype: At one of its ends the junction is not consistent with the germline gene, which may arise from a read error. The rearrangement joins TRBV10-3 to TRBJ1-3; D is undetermined. Germline V lookup: CDR1 ENHRY, CDR2 SYGVKD. The CDR3 has 17 residues. CDR3 bases: TGTGCCATCAGGTGGACTATTGTACCGAGCTCTGAAAACACCATATATTTT. As protein: CAIRWTIVPSSENTIYF.

A few counts support this clonotype. The chain combines TRBV5-8 with TRBJ2-5, with 8 bases aligning to TRBD1. The V gene's germline CDR1 is SGHTS and CDR2 YDEGEE. With 4 bases clipped from V and 1 base from J, the junction kept 6 bases outside the gene matches. CDR3 length: 15 residues. Here the CDR3 DNA reads TGTGCCAGCAGCCCCTACAGGGGGATCCAAGAGACCCAGTACTTC. The encoded protein is CASSPYRGIQETQYF.

The rearrangement uses TRBV20-1 and TRBJ1-1, with unresolved D. CDR3 length equals 12 residues. V gave up 8 bases and J gave up 0 bases, with 10 bases separating them. Looked up from germline, CDR1 is DFQATT and CDR2 is SNEGSKA (reference sequence). Written as DNA, the CDR3 is TGCAGTCCGCTAACCATGAACACTGAAGCTTTCTTT. It specifies CSPLTMNTEAFF.

The rearrangement joins TRBV9 to TRBJ2-7; a weak D match, TRBD2 (5 bases). The CDR3 runs 14 residues. Germline V gene sequence: CDR1 SGDLS, CDR2 YYNGEE. Trimming took 3 bases from V and 0 from J, leaving 10 bases between them. For the CDR3, the DNA is TGTGCCAGCAGCGCCCGACGGGACTCCTACGAGCAGTACGTC. Translated, it gives CASSARRDSYEQYV.

This clonotype was found many times. J is TRBJ1-5 and V is TRBV19; D is ambiguous. V lost 9 bases, J lost 7 bases, and 13 bases lay in between. The CDR3 loop spans 12 amino acids. Germline lookup yields CDR1 LNHDA and CDR2 SQIVND (reference sequence). CDR3 sequence (DNA): TGTGCCAGCGCTTTCCCGGCCCAGCCCCAGCATTTT. This codes for CASAFPAQPQHF.

This clonotype was seen ten or more times. The chain carries TRBV6-1 and TRBJ1-5; 7 positions agree with TRBD1. The length of the CDR3 is 17 residues. Germline-derived CDR1 and CDR2 are MNHNS and SASEGT. V was pared by 5 bases and J by 0 bases, with 10 bases of the junction left unmatched. The CDR3 coding sequence is TGTGCCAGCAGTCCGGGACAGCTTTTCCATAGCAATCAGCCCCAGCATTTT. It specifies CASSPGQLFHSNQPQHF.

This clonotype came up a few times. This rearrangement joins TRBV6-5 to TRBJ2-1, with TRBD1 as a possible D gene (6 bases). CDR3 length: 16 residues. Germline CDR1 reads MNHEY; CDR2 reads SVGAGI. V was cut by 10 bases and J by 5 bases, with 24 bases left in between. The CDR3 DNA is TGTGCCACCTCGCGTTCCGGGGACACGGAGAACAATGAGCAGTTCTTC. Translation gives CATSRSGDTENNEQFF.

This clonotype occurred many times. V and J are TRBV20-1 and TRBJ2-3; no reliable D call. CDR3 size: 13 residues. Trimming stripped 3 bases from V and 2 bases from J, with 9 bases between. Germline V gives CDR1 DFQATT, CDR2 SNEGSKA (reference sequence). The CDR3 region has the DNA TGCAGTGCTAGTGTCATCTCCACAGATACGCAGTATTTT. It specifies CSASVISTDTQYF.

The chain uses TRBV10-3 and TRBJ1-5; a possible D gene is TRBD1 (6 bases). CDR1 is ENHRY, CDR2 SYGVKD, per germline. V lost 6 bases and J 6 bases, leaving 18 bases between the germline ends. This CDR3 region has 15 residues. CDR3 amino acids: CAIRGDTGPAQPQHF. As DNA, the CDR3 is TGTGCCATCAGGGGAGATACAGGGCCAGCTCAGCCCCAGCATTTT.

This clonotype has at least ten counts. The chain recombines TRBV11-2 with TRBJ1-1; no reliable D call. Trimming stripped 1 base from V and 3 bases from J, with 6 bases between. This CDR3 is built from 13 residues. The V gene's germline CDR1 is SGHAT and CDR2 FQNNGV. For the CDR3, the DNA is TGTGCCAGCAGCTTAGTGGGCGACACTGAAGCTTTCTTT. As protein: CASSLVGDTEAFF.

This clonotype was seen a few times. V usage is TRBV9 and J usage is TRBJ2-1; D may correspond to TRBD1 or TRBD2 (5 bases each). This CDR3 is 12 amino acids long. Germline assignment: CDR1 SGDLS and CDR2 YYNGEE. V was pared by 7 bases and J by 8 bases, with 13 bases between. The CDR3 here is CASDSLRDEQFF. The CDR3 nucleotides read TGTGCCAGCGACAGCCTGAGGGATGAGCAGTTCTTC.

The rearrangement joins TRBV7-8 to TRBJ2-3; a weak D match, TRBD1 (5 bases). The length of the CDR3 is 15 residues. CDR1 SGHVS and CDR2 FQNEAQ come from the germline V gene. The germline V and J ends were trimmed by 3 bases and 11 bases, with 21 bases remaining between them. The CDR3 here is CASSFLWGRSEGQYF. The DNA for the CDR3 is TGTGCCAGCAGCTTTCTGTGGGGCCGGTCGGAAGGGCAGTATTTT. The variable domain in full, with the rest retrieved from reference TRBV7-8 and TRBJ2-3, is GAGVSQSPRYKVAKRGQDVALRCDPISGHVSLFWYQQALGQGPEFLTYFQNEAQLDKSGLPSDRFFAERPEGSVSTLKIQRTQQEDSAVYLCASSFLWGRSEGQYFGPGTRLTVL.

A few counts support this clonotype. The gene calls are TRBV11-2 and TRBJ2-2, with TRBD2 as a possible D gene (6 bases). CDR3 length: 14 amino acids. V was clipped by 1 base and J by 7 bases, with 10 bases between them. Germline CDR1 and CDR2: SGHAT and FQNNGV. CDR3 in DNA: TGTGCCAGCAGCTTAGGACCGGGGGTCGGGGAGCTGTTTTTT. Amino acids: CASSLGPGVGELFF.

The gene calls are TRBV6-5 and TRBJ2-3; the match to TRBD2 covers 13 bases. The V segment lost 4 bases and the J segment 7 bases; nucleotides outside the gene matches: 11. The CDR3 runs to 17 residues. Germline V gives CDR1 MNHEY, CDR2 SVGAGI. CDR3 amino acids: CASSSRTSGSFINTQYF. The CDR3 DNA reads TGTGCCAGCAGTTCCAGGACTAGCGGGAGTTTCATTAATACGCAGTATTTT.

The rearrangement joins TRBV7-9 to TRBJ2-5; the match to TRBD1 covers 10 bases. This CDR3 region has 14 residues. CDR1 SEHNR and CDR2 FQNEAQ come from the germline V gene (reference sequence). Trimming took 5 bases from V and 2 from J; bases not matched to a gene: 2. The DNA for the CDR3 is TGTGCCAGCAGCGAGGGACAGGGGCAAGAGACCCAGTACTTC. Its translation is CASSEGQGQETQYF.

This clonotype was seen only a few times. The chain has TRBV29-1 and TRBJ1-5, with D unclear. The ends were cut back, 3 bases at V and 0 bases at J, with 9 bases in the middle. The V gene's germline CDR1 is SQVTM and CDR2 ANQGSEA. The CDR3 runs to 14 residues. The CDR3 DNA sequence: TGCAGCGTTGAGTTTCCCAATAGCAATCAGCCCCAGCATTTT. Its translation: CSVEFPNSNQPQHF.

This chain links TRBV7-9 with TRBJ2-7; D uncertain. Germline V gene lookup returns CDR1 SEHNR and CDR2 FQNEAQ (reference sequence). CDR3 length equals 12 residues. The germline V and J ends were trimmed by 3 bases and 7 bases, with 10 bases remaining between them. The chain's CDR3 is CASSFEVGEQYF. In nucleotides, the CDR3 is TGTGCCAGCAGCTTTGAGGTGGGAGAGCAGTACTTC.

This chain joins TRBV7-3 and TRBJ2-2; TRBD2 matches 8 bases. Trimming at V came to 7 bases and at J to 0 bases, leaving 1 base not matched to a gene. There are 14 residues in the CDR3. Germline V CDR1 and CDR2: SGHTA, FQGTGA. In DNA form, the CDR3 reads TGTGCCAGCAAGCGGGGGTCGAACACCGGGGAGCTGTTTTTT. Protein: CASKRGSNTGELFF.